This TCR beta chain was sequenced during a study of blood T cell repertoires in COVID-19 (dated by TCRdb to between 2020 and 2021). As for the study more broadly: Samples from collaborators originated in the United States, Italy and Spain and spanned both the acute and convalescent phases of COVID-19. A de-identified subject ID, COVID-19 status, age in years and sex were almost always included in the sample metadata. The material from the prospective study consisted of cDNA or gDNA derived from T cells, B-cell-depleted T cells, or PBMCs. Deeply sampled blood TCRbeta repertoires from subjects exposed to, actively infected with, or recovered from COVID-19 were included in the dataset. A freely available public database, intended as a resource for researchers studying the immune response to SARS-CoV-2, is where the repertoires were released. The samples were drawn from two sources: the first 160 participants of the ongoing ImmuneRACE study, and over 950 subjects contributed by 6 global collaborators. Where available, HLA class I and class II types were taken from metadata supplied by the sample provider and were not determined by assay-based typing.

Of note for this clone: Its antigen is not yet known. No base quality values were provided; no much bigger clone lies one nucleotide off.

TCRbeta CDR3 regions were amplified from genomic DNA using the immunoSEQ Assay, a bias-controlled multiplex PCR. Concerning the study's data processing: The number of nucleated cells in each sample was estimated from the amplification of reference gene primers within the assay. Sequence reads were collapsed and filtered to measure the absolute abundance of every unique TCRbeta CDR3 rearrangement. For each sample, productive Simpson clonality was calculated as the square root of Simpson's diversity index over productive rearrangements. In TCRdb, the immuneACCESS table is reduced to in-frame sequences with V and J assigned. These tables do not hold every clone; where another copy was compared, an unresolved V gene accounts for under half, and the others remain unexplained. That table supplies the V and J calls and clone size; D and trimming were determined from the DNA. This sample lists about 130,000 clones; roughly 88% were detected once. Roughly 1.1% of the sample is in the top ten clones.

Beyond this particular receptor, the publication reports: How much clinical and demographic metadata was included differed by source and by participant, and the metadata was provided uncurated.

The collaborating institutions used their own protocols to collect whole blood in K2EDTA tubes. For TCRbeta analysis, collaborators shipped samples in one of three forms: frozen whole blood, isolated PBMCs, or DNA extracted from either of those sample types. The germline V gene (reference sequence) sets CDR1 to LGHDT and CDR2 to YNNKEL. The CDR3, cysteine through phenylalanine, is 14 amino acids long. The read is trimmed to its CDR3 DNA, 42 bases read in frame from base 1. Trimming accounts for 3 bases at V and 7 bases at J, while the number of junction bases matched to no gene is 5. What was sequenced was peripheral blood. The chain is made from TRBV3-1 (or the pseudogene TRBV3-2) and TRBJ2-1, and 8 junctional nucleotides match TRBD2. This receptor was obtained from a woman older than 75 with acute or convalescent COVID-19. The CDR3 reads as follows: CASSQGTSSNEQFF. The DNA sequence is TGTGCCAGCAGCCAGGGGACTAGTAGTAATGAGCAGTTCTTC.